This TCR beta chain was captured by sequencing in a study of T cell changes during pregnancy in multiple sclerosis. In germline, CDR1 is SGHAT, CDR2 FQDESV (reference sequence). The CDR3 covers 16 residues. V dropped 2 bases and J dropped 8; count of bases not matched to a gene: 9. Method: immunoSEQ multiplex PCR; TCRdb's copy keeps in-frame clones and lacks some. This repertoire shows over 55,000 clones, approximately 87% found once; its top ten account for around a tenth. Sequencing was performed on peripheral blood, taken after pregnancy. The chain couples TRBV11-1 to TRBJ2-1, with TRBD2 matching over 10 bases. The source of this sequence is a female donor in good health, enrolled as a control in a pregnancy study. This CDR3 reads CASSLNPGLATHEQFF. CDR3 DNA: TGTGCCAGCAGCTTAAACCCGGGACTAGCGACCCATGAGCAGTTCTTC.